These 10 T cell receptor beta chains were all obtained from the same sample, sequenced in a study of T-cell memory formation after mild COVID-19. TCRdb re-analysed the 5' RACE reads in MiXCR, keeping a single row per CDR3 protein. The data hold fewer than 350,000 distinct CDR3 sequences, with about a sixth observed a single time. Sequenced sample: PBMCs or a T cell subset sorted from them (not recorded which). The receptors here all came from a man aged 18 to 29 who had mild COVID-19 (a few samples of this study predate the infection). Cell type and time point are not known.

This clonotype occurred a few times. V gene TRBV4-2 combines with J gene TRBJ2-1; tentatively, D is TRBD2 (5 bases). The germline V gene encodes CDR1 LGHNA and CDR2 YNFKEQ. Trimming stripped 4 bases from V and 9 bases from J, with 10 bases between. The CDR3 is 12 amino acids. CDR3 sequence: CASSRGQSEQFF. Here the CDR3 DNA reads TGTGCCAGCAGCCGCGGGCAGAGTGAGCAGTTCTTC.

The chain combines TRBV14 with TRBJ1-1; D is possibly TRBD1 (5 bases). V was clipped by 1 base and J by 5 bases, with 17 bases between them. CDR1 and CDR2 (germline): SGHDN, FVKESK. This CDR3 contains 16 residues. In DNA form, the CDR3 reads TGTGCCAGCAGCCAAGTCGGAGGGGCCTCGTTAACTGAAGCTTTCTTT. It specifies CASSQVGGASLTEAFF.

V is TRBV7-8 and J is TRBJ2-1; D gene ambiguous. Germline assignment: CDR1 SGHVS and CDR2 FQNEAQ. The CDR3 totals 16 residues. Trimming pared 5 bases from V and 3 bases from J, leaving 17 bases between. DNA for the CDR3: TGTGCCAGCAGCCCCCGGGCCCTAGTCGGCTACAATGAGCAGTTCTTC. Its protein is CASSPRALVGYNEQFF.

This chain connects TRBV6-2 or TRBV6-3 to TRBJ2-7; 7 nucleotides agree with TRBD1. The CDR3 runs 13 residues. The germline gives CDR1 MNHEY, CDR2 SVGEGT. V lost 4 bases and J lost 7; bases outside the gene matches: 7. The CDR3 region has the DNA TGTGCCAGCAGTTCCGACAGGGTCGGTGAGCAGTACGTC. This encodes CASSSDRVGEQYV.

The rearrangement links TRBV28 to TRBJ2-4; D possibly matches TRBD1 or TRBD2 (5 bases each). The CDR3 contains 11 residues. In germline, CDR1 is MDHEN, CDR2 SYDVKM. Between the trimmed V and J ends, which lost 10 bases and 9 bases, there was a span of 13 bases. The DNA of the CDR3 is TGTGCCATCTCGGCAGGGACCATTCAGTACTTC. It specifies CAISAGTIQYF.

V usage is TRBV6-2 or TRBV6-3 and J usage is TRBJ2-1, with 7 bases lining up with TRBD2. Trimming cost V 2 bases and J 9 bases; bases outside gene matches: 7. The CDR3 extends over 14 amino acids. Germline CDR1 and CDR2: MNHEY and SVGEGT. CDR3 residues: CASSYRGGGSEQFF. The CDR3, as DNA: TGTGCCAGCAGTTACCGTGGAGGCGGGAGTGAGCAGTTCTTC.

The V call is TRBV7-2, the J call TRBJ2-2; no definite D call. This CDR3 comprises 14 residues. Trimming removed 1 base from V and 3 bases from J, with 6 bases in between. Looked up from germline, CDR1 is SGHTA and CDR2 is FQGNSA. DNA for the CDR3: TGTGCCAGCAGCTTAGGTTGGGACACCGGGGAGCTGTTTTTT. Amino acids: CASSLGWDTGELFF.

This clonotype appeared many times. The V gene is TRBV2, the J gene TRBJ2-3; D is uncertain. The V end lost 2 bases, the J end lost 5 bases, and 5 bases lay between the germline ends. Germline assignment: CDR1 SNHLY and CDR2 FYNNEI. The CDR3 runs 12 residues. In nucleotides, the CDR3 is TGTGCCAGCAGTGAACTGGAAGATACGCAGTATTTT. Protein product: CASSELEDTQYF.

This chain connects TRBV9 to TRBJ2-2; 7 bases match TRBD2. CDR3 length equals 18 residues. Looked up from germline, CDR1 is SGDLS and CDR2 is YYNGEE. The V segment lost 4 bases and the J segment 2 bases; nucleotides outside the gene matches: 14. This CDR3 reads CASSPRLAETLNTGELFF. CDR3 DNA sequence: TGTGCCAGCAGCCCTAGGCTAGCGGAGACACTAAACACCGGGGAGCTGTTTTTT.

The V gene is TRBV7-2, the J gene TRBJ2-2; TRBD2 matches 8 bases. This CDR3 spans 13 amino acids. The germline gives CDR1 SGHTA, CDR2 FQGNSA. Unmatched junction bases numbered 3, after V lost 7 bases and J lost 5 bases. CDR3 region: CASIAGQTGELFF. DNA of the CDR3: TGTGCCAGCATAGCGGGGCAAACCGGGGAGCTGTTTTTT.